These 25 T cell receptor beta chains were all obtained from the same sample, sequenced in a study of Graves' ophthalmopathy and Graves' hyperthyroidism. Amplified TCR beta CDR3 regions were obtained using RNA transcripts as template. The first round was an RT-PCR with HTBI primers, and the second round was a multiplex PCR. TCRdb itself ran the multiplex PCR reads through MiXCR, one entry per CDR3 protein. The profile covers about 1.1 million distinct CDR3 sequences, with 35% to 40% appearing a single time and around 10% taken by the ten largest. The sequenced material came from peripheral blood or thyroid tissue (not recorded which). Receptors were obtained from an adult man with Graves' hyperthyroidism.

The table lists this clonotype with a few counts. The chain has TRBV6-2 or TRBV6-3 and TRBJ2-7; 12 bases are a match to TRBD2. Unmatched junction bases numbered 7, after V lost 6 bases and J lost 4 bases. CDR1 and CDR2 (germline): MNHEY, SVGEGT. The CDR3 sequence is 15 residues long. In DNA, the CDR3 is TGTGCCAGCAGCGAGACTAGCGGGAGACTTTACGAGCAGTACTTC. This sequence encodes CASSETSGRLYEQYF.

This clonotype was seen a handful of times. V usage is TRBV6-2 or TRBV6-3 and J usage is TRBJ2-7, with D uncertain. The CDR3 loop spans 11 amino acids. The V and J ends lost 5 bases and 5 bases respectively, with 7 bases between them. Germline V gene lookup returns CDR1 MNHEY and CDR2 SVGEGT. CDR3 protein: CASSKYNEQYF. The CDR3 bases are TGTGCCAGCAGTAAATATAACGAGCAGTACTTC.

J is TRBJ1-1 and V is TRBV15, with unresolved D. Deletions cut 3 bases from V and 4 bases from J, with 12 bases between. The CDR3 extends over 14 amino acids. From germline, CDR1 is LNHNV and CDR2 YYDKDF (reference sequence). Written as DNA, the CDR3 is TGTGCCACCAGCAGTTACTCTCCACGCACTGAAGCTTTCTTT. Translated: CATSSYSPRTEAFF.

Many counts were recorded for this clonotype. CDR3 region: CASSADTGMSNYGYTF. CDR3 coding DNA: TGTGCCAGCAGTGCCGATACAGGGATGTCAAACTATGGCTACACCTTC. V and J are TRBV12-3 or TRBV12-4 and TRBJ1-2; D may be TRBD1 (6 bases). V gave up 5 bases and J gave up 2 bases, with 18 bases separating them. CDR3 length: 16 residues.

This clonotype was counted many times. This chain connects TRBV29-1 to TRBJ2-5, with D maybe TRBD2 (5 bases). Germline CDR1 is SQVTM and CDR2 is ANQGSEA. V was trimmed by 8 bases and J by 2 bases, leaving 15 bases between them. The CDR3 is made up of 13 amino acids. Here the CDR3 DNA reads TGCAGCCTTACCGTAGGACTTCAAGAGACCCAGTACTTC. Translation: CSLTVGLQETQYF.

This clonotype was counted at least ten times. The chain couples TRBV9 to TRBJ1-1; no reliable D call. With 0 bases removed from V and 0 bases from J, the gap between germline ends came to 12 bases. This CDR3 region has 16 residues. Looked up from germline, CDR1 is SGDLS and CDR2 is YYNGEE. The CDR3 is CASSVATDLLNTEAFF. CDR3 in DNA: TGTGCCAGCAGCGTAGCTACGGACCTACTGAACACTGAAGCTTTCTTT.

CDR3: CAISDEDSHHTEAFF. The CDR3, as DNA: TGTGCCATCAGTGATGAAGACAGCCACCACACTGAAGCTTTCTTT. The gene calls are TRBV10-3 and TRBJ1-1, with D possibly matching TRBD1 (5 bases). V dropped 3 bases and J dropped 3 bases, with 14 bases sitting between them. The CDR3 is 15 amino acids. In germline, CDR1 is ENHRY, CDR2 SYGVKD.

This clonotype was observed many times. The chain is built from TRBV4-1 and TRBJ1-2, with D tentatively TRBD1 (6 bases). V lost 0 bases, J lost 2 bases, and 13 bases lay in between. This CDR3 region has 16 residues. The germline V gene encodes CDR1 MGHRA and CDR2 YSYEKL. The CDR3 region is CASSQDPGGANYGYTF. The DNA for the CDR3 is TGCGCCAGCAGCCAAGATCCTGGGGGGGCAAACTATGGCTACACCTTC.

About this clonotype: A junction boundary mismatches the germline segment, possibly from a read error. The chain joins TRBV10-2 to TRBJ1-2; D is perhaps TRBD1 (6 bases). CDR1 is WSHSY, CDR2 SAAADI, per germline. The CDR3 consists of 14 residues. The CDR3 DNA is TGTGCCAGCAGCCGCTGGGACATCGGCTATGGCTACACCTTC. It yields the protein CASSRWDIGYGYTF.

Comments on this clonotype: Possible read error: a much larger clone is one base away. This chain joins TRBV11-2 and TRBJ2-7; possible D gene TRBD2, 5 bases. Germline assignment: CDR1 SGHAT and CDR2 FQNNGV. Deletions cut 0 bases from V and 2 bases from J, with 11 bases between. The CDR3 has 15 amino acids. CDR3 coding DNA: TGTGCCAGCAGCTTAGAGTCGGGGATCCCCTACGAGCAGTACTTC. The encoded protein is CASSLESGIPYEQYF.

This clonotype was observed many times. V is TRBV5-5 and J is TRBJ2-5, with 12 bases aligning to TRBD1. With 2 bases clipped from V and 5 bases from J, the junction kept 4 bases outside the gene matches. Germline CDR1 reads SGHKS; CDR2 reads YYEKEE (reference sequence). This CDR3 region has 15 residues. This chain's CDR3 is CASSFGGTGGETQYF. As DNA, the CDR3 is TGTGCCAGCAGCTTTGGTGGGACAGGGGGCGAGACCCAGTACTTC.

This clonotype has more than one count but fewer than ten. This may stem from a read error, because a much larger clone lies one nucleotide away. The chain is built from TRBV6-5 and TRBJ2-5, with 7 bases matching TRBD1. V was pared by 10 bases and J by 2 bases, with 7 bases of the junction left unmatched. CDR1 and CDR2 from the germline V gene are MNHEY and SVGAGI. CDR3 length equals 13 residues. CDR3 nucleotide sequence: TGTGCCACCCAGACAGGGTGGCAAGAGACCCAGTACTTC. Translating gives CATQTGWQETQYF.

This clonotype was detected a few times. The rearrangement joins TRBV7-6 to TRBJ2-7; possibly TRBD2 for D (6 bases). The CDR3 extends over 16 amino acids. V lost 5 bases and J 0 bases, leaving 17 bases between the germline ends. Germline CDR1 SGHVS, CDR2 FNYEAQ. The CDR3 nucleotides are TGTGCCAGCAGCCGCCGGGAGACCTGGAGCTCCTACGAGCAGTACTTC. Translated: CASSRRETWSSYEQYF.

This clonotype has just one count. The CDR3 protein is CASSLVGTSEETQYF. The CDR3 DNA sequence: TGCGCCAGCAGCTTGGTGGGGACTAGCGAGGAGACCCAGTACTTC. This chain uses TRBV5-1 with TRBJ2-5; TRBD2 aligns across 10 bases. The CDR3 spans 15 residues. V was pared by 0 bases and J by 5 bases, with 4 bases of the junction left unmatched. Germline CDR1 SGHRS, CDR2 YFSETQ. The full variable domain, its missing parts supplied by reference TRBV5-1 and TRBJ2-5, is KAGVTQTPRYLIKTRGQQVTLSCSPISGHRSVSWYQQTPGQGLQFLFEYFSETQRNKGNFPGRFSGRQFSNSRSEMNVSTLELGDSALYLCASSLVGTSEETQYFGPGTRLLVL.

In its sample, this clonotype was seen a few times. CDR3: CASSSPGLGETQYF. In DNA form, the CDR3 reads TGTGCCAGCAGTTCCCCGGGACTAGGGGAGACCCAGTACTTC. The chain is built from TRBV12-3 or TRBV12-4 and TRBJ2-5, with 8 bases lining up with TRBD2. V gave up 4 bases and J gave up 5 bases; unmatched junction bases: 6. The CDR3 length is 14 residues.

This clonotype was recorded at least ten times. The CDR3: CASSTKTGVDSGNTIYF. In nucleotides, the CDR3 is TGTGCCAGTAGTACGAAGACAGGGGTAGACTCTGGAAACACCATATATTTT. The chain has TRBV19 and TRBJ1-3; TRBD1 agrees at 8 bases. The CDR3 has 17 amino acids. Germline assignment: CDR1 LNHDA and CDR2 SQIVND (reference sequence). V shed 4 bases and J 0 bases; nucleotides not matched to a gene: 8.

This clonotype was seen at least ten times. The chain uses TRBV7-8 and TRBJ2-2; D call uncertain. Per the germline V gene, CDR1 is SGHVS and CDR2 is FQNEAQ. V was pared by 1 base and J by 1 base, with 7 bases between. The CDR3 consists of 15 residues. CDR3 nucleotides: TGTGCCAGCAGCTTAGGGGCGAGGAACACCGGGGAGCTGTTTTTT. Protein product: CASSLGARNTGELFF.

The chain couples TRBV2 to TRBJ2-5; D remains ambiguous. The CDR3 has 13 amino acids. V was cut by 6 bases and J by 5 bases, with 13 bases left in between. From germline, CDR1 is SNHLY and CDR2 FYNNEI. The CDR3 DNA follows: TGTGCCAGCAGACTCAGGCAAAGGGAGACCCAGTACTTC. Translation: CASRLRQRETQYF.

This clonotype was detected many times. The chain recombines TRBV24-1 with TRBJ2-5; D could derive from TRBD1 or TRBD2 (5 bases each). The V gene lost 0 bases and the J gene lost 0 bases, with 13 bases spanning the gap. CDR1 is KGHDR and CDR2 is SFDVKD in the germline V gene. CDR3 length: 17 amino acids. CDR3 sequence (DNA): TGTGCCACCAGTGATTTGCCGGCCGGGACGGACCAAGAGACCCAGTACTTC. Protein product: CATSDLPAGTDQETQYF.

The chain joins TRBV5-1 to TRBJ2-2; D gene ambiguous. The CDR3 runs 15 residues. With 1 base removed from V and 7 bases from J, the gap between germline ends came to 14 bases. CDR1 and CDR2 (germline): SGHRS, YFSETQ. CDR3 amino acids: CASSLSSRTSGELFF. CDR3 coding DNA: TGCGCCAGCAGCTTGAGCAGCCGGACGAGCGGGGAGCTGTTTTTT.

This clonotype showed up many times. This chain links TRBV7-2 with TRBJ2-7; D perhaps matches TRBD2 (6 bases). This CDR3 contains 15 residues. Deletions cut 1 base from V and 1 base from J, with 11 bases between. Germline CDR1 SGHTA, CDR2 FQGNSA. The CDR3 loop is CASSLGAGLSYEQYF. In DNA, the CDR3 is TGTGCCAGCAGCTTAGGGGCGGGACTTTCCTACGAGCAGTACTTC.

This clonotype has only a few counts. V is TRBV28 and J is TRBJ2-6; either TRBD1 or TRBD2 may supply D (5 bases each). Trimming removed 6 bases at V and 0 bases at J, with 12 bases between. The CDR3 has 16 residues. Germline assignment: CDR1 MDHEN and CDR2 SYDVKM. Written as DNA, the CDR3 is TGTGCCAGCAGAGGGGACGGAAGCTCTGGGGCCAACGTCCTGACTTTC. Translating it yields CASRGDGSSGANVLTF.

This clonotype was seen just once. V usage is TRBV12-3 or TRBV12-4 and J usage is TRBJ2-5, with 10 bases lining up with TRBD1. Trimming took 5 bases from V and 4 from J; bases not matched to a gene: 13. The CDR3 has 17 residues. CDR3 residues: CASSPLDRGRVIETQYF. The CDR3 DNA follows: TGTGCCAGCAGTCCCCTAGACAGGGGGCGCGTGATAGAGACCCAGTACTTC.

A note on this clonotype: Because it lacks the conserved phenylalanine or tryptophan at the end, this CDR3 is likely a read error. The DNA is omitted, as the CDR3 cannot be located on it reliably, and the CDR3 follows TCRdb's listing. The CDR3: CASSSGTGV. The chain joins TRBV12-3 or TRBV12-4 to TRBJ1-4; the table's D call, TRBD1, has no DNA check behind it. Termini included, the CDR3 measures 9 amino acids.

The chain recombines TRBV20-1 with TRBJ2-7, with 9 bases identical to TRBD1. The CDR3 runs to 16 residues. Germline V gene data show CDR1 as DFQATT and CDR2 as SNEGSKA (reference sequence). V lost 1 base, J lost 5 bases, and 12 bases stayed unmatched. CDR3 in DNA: TGCAGTGCTAGAGGACAGTCGGGACAGGGCCCCCACGAGCAGTACTTC. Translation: CSARGQSGQGPHEQYF.